These 25 T cell receptor beta chains were sequenced from one sample in a study of cytomegalovirus exposure and HLA in healthy donors. PCR used 60 Vbeta primers and 13 Jbeta primers. Sequenced by immunoSEQ multiplex PCR; TCRdb stores in-frame clones only, minus some. Listed are about 120,000 clones; around 6.5% falls within the top ten. The sequenced sample was PBMCs. Receptors were obtained from a man aged 40-55 years in good health and CMV-seropositive.

The rearrangement joins TRBV27 to TRBJ2-7; possibly TRBD1 for D (6 bases). The V gene lost 4 bases and the J gene lost 7 bases, with 17 bases spanning the gap. Germline lookup yields CDR1 MNHEY and CDR2 SMNVEV (reference sequence). The CDR3 is made up of 14 amino acids. CDR3 nucleotide sequence: TGTGCCAGCAGTTACGGCCAGGGGCCAGGAGAGCAGTACTTC. Amino acids: CASSYGQGPGEQYF.

CDR3: CASSYDRSSYNEQFF. In DNA form, the CDR3 reads TGTGCCAGTAGTTACGATCGTAGCTCCTACAATGAGCAGTTCTTC. The chain joins TRBV19 to TRBJ2-1; D gene uncertain. Between the trimmed V and J ends, which lost 5 bases and 0 bases, there was a span of 11 bases. Germline V gene lookup returns CDR1 LNHDA and CDR2 SQIVND (reference sequence). The CDR3 length is 15 residues.

The gene calls are TRBV19 and TRBJ2-3; the match to TRBD1 covers 8 bases. Germline V lookup: CDR1 LNHDA, CDR2 SQIVND (reference sequence). The CDR3 totals 14 residues. J gave up 5 bases and V 5 bases, and 6 bases lay outside the gene matches. The CDR3 nucleotides are TGTGCCAGTAGTCGACAGGGGTATGGAGATACGCAGTATTTT. It codes for CASSRQGYGDTQYF. Together with reference TRBV19 and TRBJ2-3, the CDR3 gives the full variable domain: DGGITQSPKYLFRKEGQNVTLSCEQNLNHDAMYWYRQDPGQGLRLIYYSQIVNDFQKGDIAEGYSVSREKKESFPLTVTSAQKNPTAFYLCASSRQGYGDTQYFGPGTRLTVL.

This sequence joins TRBV5-4 and TRBJ1-5; maybe TRBD1 (6 bases). Germline V gene data show CDR1 as SGHNT and CDR2 as YYREEE (reference sequence). CDR3 length equals 14 residues. V was shortened by 0 bases and J by 7 bases, with 11 bases between the two germline ends. The CDR3 is CASSLGSGAQPQHF. The CDR3 DNA reads TGTGCCAGCAGCTTGGGCTCAGGGGCACAGCCCCAGCATTTT.

V gene TRBV19 combines with J gene TRBJ2-1; maybe TRBD2 (6 bases). The V end was cut by 4 bases, the J end by 12 bases, with 19 bases between. The CDR3 sequence is 14 residues long. Germline values: CDR1 LNHDA, CDR2 SQIVND (reference sequence). CDR3 bases: TGTGCCAGTAGTAATAGCGGACTACGTTTGGTGCAGTTCTTC. Translation: CASSNSGLRLVQFF. The full variable domain, rest sourced from reference TRBV19 and TRBJ2-1, is DGGITQSPKYLFRKEGQNVTLSCEQNLNHDAMYWYRQDPGQGLRLIYYSQIVNDFQKGDIAEGYSVSREKKESFPLTVTSAQKNPTAFYLCASSNSGLRLVQFFGPGTRLTVL.

The chain carries TRBV28 and TRBJ2-2; D remains unclear. The CDR3 is 12 residues long. Germline V gene sequence: CDR1 MDHEN, CDR2 SYDVKM. The V gene lost 4 bases and the J gene lost 3 bases, with 3 bases spanning the gap. CDR3 protein: CASSSDTGELFF. CDR3 nucleotides: TGTGCCAGCAGTTCCGACACCGGGGAGCTGTTTTTT.

The rearrangement joins TRBV19 to TRBJ2-1; 7 bases align to TRBD1. Germline CDR1 and CDR2: LNHDA and SQIVND (reference sequence). The trim removed 5 bases at V and 0 bases at J, leaving 4 bases unmatched. The CDR3 runs 15 residues. The CDR3 DNA reads as TGTGCCAGTAGTCCGACAGGGTCCTCCTACAATGAGCAGTTCTTC. Amino acid sequence: CASSPTGSSYNEQFF. The whole variable domain, filled in from reference TRBV19 and TRBJ2-1, reads DGGITQSPKYLFRKEGQNVTLSCEQNLNHDAMYWYRQDPGQGLRLIYYSQIVNDFQKGDIAEGYSVSREKKESFPLTVTSAQKNPTAFYLCASSPTGSSYNEQFFGPGTRLTVL.

V and J are TRBV28 and TRBJ1-1; D is ambiguous. CDR3 length: 11 amino acids. Trimming cost V 3 bases and J 7 bases, with 6 bases left between them. Germline-derived CDR1 and CDR2 are MDHEN and SYDVKM. The CDR3 spells CASSLGREAFF. The CDR3 region has the DNA TGTGCCAGCAGTTTGGGCCGTGAAGCTTTCTTT.

The J gene is TRBJ1-4, the V gene TRBV14; no firm D call. Germline lookup yields CDR1 SGHDN and CDR2 FVKESK. Trimming removed 2 bases from V and 0 bases from J, with 7 bases in between. The CDR3 contains 15 residues. Here the CDR3 reads CASSQLVSTNEKLFF. As DNA, the CDR3 is TGTGCCAGCAGCCAACTCGTTTCAACTAATGAAAAACTGTTTTTT. The variable domain in full, completed from reference TRBV14 and TRBJ1-4, reads EAGVTQFPSHSVIEKGQTVTLRCDPISGHDNLYWYRRVMGKEIKFLLHFVKESKQDESGMPNNRFLAERTGGTYSTLKVQPAELEDSGVYFCASSQLVSTNEKLFFGSGTQLSVL.

This rearrangement joins TRBV5-1 to TRBJ1-2, with TRBD1 matching 7 bases. The CDR3 runs 15 residues. V lost 0 bases, J lost 5 bases, and 7 bases stayed unmatched. Germline V gives CDR1 SGHRS, CDR2 YFSETQ. This CDR3 reads CASSLVGTAEYGYTF. The CDR3 DNA reads as TGCGCCAGCAGCTTGGTCGGGACAGCAGAGTATGGCTACACCTTC. The full variable domain, its missing parts supplied by reference TRBV5-1 and TRBJ1-2, is KAGVTQTPRYLIKTRGQQVTLSCSPISGHRSVSWYQQTPGQGLQFLFEYFSETQRNKGNFPGRFSGRQFSNSRSEMNVSTLELGDSALYLCASSLVGTAEYGYTFGSGTRLTVV.

This chain uses TRBV12-5 with TRBJ2-5; no firm D call. The CDR3 has 14 residues. The germline V gene has CDR1 LGHNT and CDR2 FRNRAP. V lost 7 bases, J lost 0 bases, and 12 bases lay in between. CDR3 DNA: TGTGCTAGTGCCGTGGGCCAGTACCAAGAGACCCAGTACTTC. Protein product: CASAVGQYQETQYF.

This sequence joins TRBV5-8 and TRBJ2-5, with unresolved D. Germline-derived CDR1 and CDR2 are SGHTS and YDEGEE. The CDR3 is 12 residues long. Trimming pared 6 bases from V and 5 bases from J, leaving 11 bases between. CDR3 residues: CASKKTGETQYF. The CDR3 nucleotides are TGTGCCAGCAAGAAAACCGGGGAGACCCAGTACTTC.

The CDR3 coding sequence is TGTGCCAGCAGATTCGCTAGCGGGAGTTACGAGCAGTACTTC. This encodes CASRFASGSYEQYF. The chain employs TRBV28 and TRBJ2-7; TRBD2 matches 10 bases. Germline CDR1 MDHEN, CDR2 SYDVKM. The V and J ends lost 6 bases and 4 bases, in that order; junction bases with no gene match: 6. This CDR3 is 14 amino acids long.

V and J are TRBV28 and TRBJ1-5; TRBD1 matches 7 bases. This CDR3 contains 15 residues. Losses at the gene ends were 6 bases for V and 3 bases for J; bases not matched to a gene: 8. Germline V gene sequence: CDR1 MDHEN, CDR2 SYDVKM. CDR3 DNA sequence: TGTGCCAGCAGGATACGGGGACAGCTCAATCAGCCCCAGCATTTT. Translated: CASRIRGQLNQPQHF.

The V gene is TRBV6-6, the J gene TRBJ1-2; 10 bases match TRBD1. J gave up 3 bases and V 10 bases, and 8 bases lay outside the gene matches. Germline CDR1 and CDR2: MNHNY and SVGAGI (reference sequence). The CDR3 spans 14 residues. CDR3 coding DNA: TGTGCCACCTACCGCGGGACAGGGGACTATGGCTACACCTTC. This translates into CATYRGTGDYGYTF.

This chain uses TRBV28 with TRBJ1-4, with a possible D match to TRBD1 (6 bases). CDR1 MDHEN and CDR2 SYDVKM come from the germline V gene. The CDR3 is made up of 15 amino acids. Trimming pared 3 bases from V and 8 bases from J, leaving 16 bases between. This CDR3 is CASSFPAQGGEKLFF. The CDR3 DNA follows: TGTGCCAGCAGTTTTCCGGCACAGGGTGGGGAAAAACTGTTTTTT.

The J gene is TRBJ1-3, the V gene TRBV6-1; 7 nucleotides align to TRBD1. V lost 8 bases and J lost 0; bases outside the gene matches: 4. Germline lookup yields CDR1 MNHNS and CDR2 SASEGT. The CDR3 contains 14 residues. The CDR3 region has the DNA TGTGCCAGCGGGGGACAGAGCTCTGGAAACACCATATATTTT. This codes for CASGGQSSGNTIYF.

In the case of this clone: Because the CDR3 is missing its conserved closing phenylalanine or tryptophan, this is likely a read error. This sequence joins TRBV10-3 and TRBJ2-3, with TRBD2 identical over 13 bases. Germline V CDR1 and CDR2: ENHRY, SYGVKD. Losses at the gene ends were 7 bases for V and 4 bases for J; bases not matched to a gene: 11. The CDR3 has 17 amino acids. The CDR3, as DNA: TGTGCCATCACCCGGACTAGCGGGAGAGGATTCTCAGATACGCAGTATCTT. It translates to CAITRTSGRGFSDTQYL.

V and J are TRBV7-6 and TRBJ2-7, with 9 bases identical to TRBD2. After removal of 5 bases from V and 4 bases from J, the junction contained 6 bases not matched to a gene. Germline-derived CDR1 and CDR2 are SGHVS and FNYEAQ. CDR3 length: 14 amino acids. In DNA, the CDR3 is TGTGCCAGCAGCCTGACTAGCGGTGGGTACGAGCAGTACTTC. Translation: CASSLTSGGYEQYF.

About this clone itself: Other DNA variants within this sample encode the same CDR3. The chain recombines TRBV2 with TRBJ2-7; D unresolved. Trimming pared 0 bases from V and 4 bases from J, leaving 13 bases between. This CDR3 spans 15 amino acids. Germline V gene sequence: CDR1 SNHLY, CDR2 FYNNEI. The CDR3 DNA is TGTGCCAGCAGTGAAGCTTCCGGTGCACTTTACGAGCAGTACTTC. Protein product: CASSEASGALYEQYF.

The rearrangement uses TRBV14 and TRBJ2-3; TRBD1 agrees at 8 bases. CDR3 length equals 16 residues. Per the germline V gene, CDR1 is SGHDN and CDR2 is FVKESK. J lost 3 bases, V lost 0 bases, and 5 bases had no gene match. The CDR3: CASSQDVNRGTDTQYF. CDR3 coding DNA: TGTGCCAGCAGCCAAGACGTAAACAGGGGGACAGATACGCAGTATTTT.

The V and J genes are TRBV7-8 and TRBJ2-2; 8 bases are shared with TRBD2. Germline loops: CDR1 SGHVS, CDR2 FQNEAQ. J gave up 2 bases and V 0 bases, and 8 bases lay outside the gene matches. The CDR3 is 18 residues long. The CDR3 sequence: CASSLAVRLAGNTGELFF. The CDR3 DNA reads as TGTGCCAGCAGCTTAGCGGTTCGTCTAGCGGGTAACACCGGGGAGCTGTTTTTT.

The chain joins TRBV2 to TRBJ1-1; D is unclear. The CDR3 contains 14 residues. The V end lost 7 bases, the J end lost 3 bases, and 15 bases lay between the germline ends. Germline CDR1 and CDR2: SNHLY and FYNNEI. CDR3 sequence reads: CASTASGGYTEAFF. In nucleotides, the CDR3 is TGTGCCAGCACTGCGAGTGGCGGTTACACTGAAGCTTTCTTT.

This clone shows up as medium-sized by frequency. The gene calls are TRBV2 and TRBJ1-5, with D possibly being TRBD1 (6 bases). Germline assignment: CDR1 SNHLY and CDR2 FYNNEI. This CDR3 comprises 14 residues. Trimming took 5 bases from V and 2 from J, leaving 10 bases between them. The CDR3 nucleotides read TGTGCCAGCAGTCAGGGGAACGGCAATCAGCCCCAGCATTTT. This translates into CASSQGNGNQPQHF. Looking up the rest from reference TRBV2 and TRBJ1-5 gives the full variable domain: EPEVTQTPSHQVTQMGQEVILRCVPISNHLYFYWYRQILGQKVEFLVSFYNNEISEKSEIFDDQFSVERPDGSNFTLKIRSTKLEDSAMYFCASSQGNGNQPQHFGDGTRLSIL.

The rearrangement joins TRBV4-1 to TRBJ1-2; 7 bases are shared with TRBD1. This CDR3 comprises 14 residues. V shed 1 base and J 4 bases; nucleotides not matched to a gene: 3. Germline assignment: CDR1 MGHRA and CDR2 YSYEKL. Here the CDR3 DNA reads TGCGCCAGCAGCCAAGGGGGACAGTTCTATGGCTACACCTTC. Translating gives CASSQGGQFYGYTF.